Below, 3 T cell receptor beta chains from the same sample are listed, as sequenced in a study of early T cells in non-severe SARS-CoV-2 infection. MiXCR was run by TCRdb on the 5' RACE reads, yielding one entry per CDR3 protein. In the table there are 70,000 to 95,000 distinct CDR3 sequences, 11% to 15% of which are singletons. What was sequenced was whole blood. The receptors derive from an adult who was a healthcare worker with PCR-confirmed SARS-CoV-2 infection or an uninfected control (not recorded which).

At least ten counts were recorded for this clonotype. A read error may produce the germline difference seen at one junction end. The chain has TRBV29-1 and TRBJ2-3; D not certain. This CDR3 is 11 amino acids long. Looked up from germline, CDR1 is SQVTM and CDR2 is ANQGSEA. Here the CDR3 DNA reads TGCAGCGTGGAAGATAGAAGGCCCCTCGGTTTT. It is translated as CSVEDRRPLGF.

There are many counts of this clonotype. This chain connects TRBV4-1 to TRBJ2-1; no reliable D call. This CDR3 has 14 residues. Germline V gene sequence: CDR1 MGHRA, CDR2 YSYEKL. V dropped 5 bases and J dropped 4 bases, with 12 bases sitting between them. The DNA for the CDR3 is TGCGCCAGCAGCGGCGGCCTAAGATACAATGAGCAGTTCTTC. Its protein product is CASSGGLRYNEQFF.

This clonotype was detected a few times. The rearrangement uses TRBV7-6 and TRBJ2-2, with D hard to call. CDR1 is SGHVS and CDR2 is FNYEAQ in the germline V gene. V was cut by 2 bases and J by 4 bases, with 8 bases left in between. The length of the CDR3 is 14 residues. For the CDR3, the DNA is TGTGCCAGCAGCTTAAGGTTGAGCACCGGGGAGCTGTTTTTT. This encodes CASSLRLSTGELFF.